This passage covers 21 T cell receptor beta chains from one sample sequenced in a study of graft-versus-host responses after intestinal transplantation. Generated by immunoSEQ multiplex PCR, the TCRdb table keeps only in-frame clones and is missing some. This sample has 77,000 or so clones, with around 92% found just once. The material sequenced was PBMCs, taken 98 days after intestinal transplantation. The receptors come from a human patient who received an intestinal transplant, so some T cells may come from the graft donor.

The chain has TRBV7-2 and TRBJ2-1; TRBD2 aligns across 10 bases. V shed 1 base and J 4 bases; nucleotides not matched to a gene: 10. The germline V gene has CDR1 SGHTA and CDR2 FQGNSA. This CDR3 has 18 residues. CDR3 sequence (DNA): TGTGCCAGCAGCTTAGGTACGAGGGGACTAGCGAATTACAATGAGCAGTTCTTC. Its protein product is CASSLGTRGLANYNEQFF.

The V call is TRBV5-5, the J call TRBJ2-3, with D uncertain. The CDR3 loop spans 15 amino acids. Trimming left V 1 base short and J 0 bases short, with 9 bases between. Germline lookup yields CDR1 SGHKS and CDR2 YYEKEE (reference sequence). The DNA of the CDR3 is TGTGCCAGCAGCTTGATGAAGACTAGCACAGATACGCAGTATTTT. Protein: CASSLMKTSTDTQYF.

The CDR3 DNA follows: TGTGCCAGCACCCGATTGGTCTTAGGGGAAAAACTGTTTTTT. This codes for CASTRLVLGEKLFF. V is TRBV6-5 and J is TRBJ1-4; D is ambiguous. Trimming took off 7 bases at V and 8 bases at J, with 17 bases between the two ends. The CDR3 runs to 14 residues. Germline CDR1 MNHEY, CDR2 SVGAGI.

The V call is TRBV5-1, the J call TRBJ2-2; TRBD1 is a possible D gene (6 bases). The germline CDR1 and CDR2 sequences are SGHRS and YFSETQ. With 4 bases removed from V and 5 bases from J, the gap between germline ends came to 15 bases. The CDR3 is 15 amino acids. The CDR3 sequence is CASSADRLLTGELFF. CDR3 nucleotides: TGCGCCAGCAGCGCCGACAGGCTTCTGACCGGGGAGCTGTTTTTT.

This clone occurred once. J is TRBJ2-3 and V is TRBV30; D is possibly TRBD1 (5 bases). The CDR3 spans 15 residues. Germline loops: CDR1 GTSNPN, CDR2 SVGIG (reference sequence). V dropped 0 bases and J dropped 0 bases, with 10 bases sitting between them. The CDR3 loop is CAWSVGADSTDTQYF. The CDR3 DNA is TGTGCCTGGAGTGTAGGGGCAGATAGCACAGATACGCAGTATTTT. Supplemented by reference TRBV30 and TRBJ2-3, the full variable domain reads SQTIHQWPATLVQPVGSPLSLECTVEGTSNPNLYWYRQAAGRGLQLLFYSVGIGQISSEVPQNLSASRPQDRQFILSSKKLLLSDSGFYLCAWSVGADSTDTQYFGPGTRLTVL.

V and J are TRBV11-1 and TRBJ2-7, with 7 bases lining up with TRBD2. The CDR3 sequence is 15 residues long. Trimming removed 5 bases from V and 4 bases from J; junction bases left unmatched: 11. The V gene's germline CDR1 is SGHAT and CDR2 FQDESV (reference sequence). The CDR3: CASSPRDYQPYEQYF. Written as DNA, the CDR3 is TGTGCCAGCAGCCCGCGGGACTACCAACCGTACGAGCAGTACTTC.

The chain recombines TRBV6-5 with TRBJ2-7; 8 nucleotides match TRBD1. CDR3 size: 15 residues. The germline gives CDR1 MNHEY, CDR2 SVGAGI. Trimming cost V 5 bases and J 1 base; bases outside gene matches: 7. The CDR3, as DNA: TGTGCCAGCAGTGGCCGGGACAGGCTGTCCTACGAGCAGTACTTC. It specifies CASSGRDRLSYEQYF.

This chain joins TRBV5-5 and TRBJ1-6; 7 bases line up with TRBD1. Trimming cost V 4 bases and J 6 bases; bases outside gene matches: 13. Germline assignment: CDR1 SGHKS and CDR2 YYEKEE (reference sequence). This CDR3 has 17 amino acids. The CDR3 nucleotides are TGTGCCAGCAGCCCCCCAACCGGGACAGAATTTAATTCACCCCTCCACTTT. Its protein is CASSPPTGTEFNSPLHF.

The CDR3 coding sequence is TGTGCCAGCACCACTTGGGAGCCACAGGGGAGGGTGGGGTACGAGCAGTACTTC. Protein: CASTTWEPQGRVGYEQYF. The rearrangement uses TRBV5-6 and TRBJ2-7; either TRBD1 or TRBD2 may fit D (7 bases each). This CDR3 has 18 amino acids. Germline V gene data show CDR1 as SGHDT and CDR2 as YYEEEE. Trimming took off 6 bases at V and 4 bases at J, with 29 bases between the two ends. Combining the CDR3 with reference TRBV5-6 and TRBJ2-7 gives the whole variable domain DAGVTQSPTHLIKTRGQQVTLRCSPKSGHDTVSWYQQALGQGPQFIFQYYEEEERQRGNFPDRFSGHQFPNYSSELNVNALLLGDSALYLCASTTWEPQGRVGYEQYFGPGTRLTVT.

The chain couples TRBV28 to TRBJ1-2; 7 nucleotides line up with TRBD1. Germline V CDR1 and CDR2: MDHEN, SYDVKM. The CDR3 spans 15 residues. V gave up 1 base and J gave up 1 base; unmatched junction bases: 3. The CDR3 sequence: CASSLLDRDNYGYTF. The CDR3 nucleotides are TGTGCCAGCAGTTTATTAGACAGGGATAACTATGGCTACACCTTC.

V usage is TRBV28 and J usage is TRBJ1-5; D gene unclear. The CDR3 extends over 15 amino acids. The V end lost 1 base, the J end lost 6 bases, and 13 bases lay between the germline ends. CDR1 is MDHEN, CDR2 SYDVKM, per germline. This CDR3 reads CASSLLTARGQPQHF. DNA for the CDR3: TGTGCCAGCAGTTTATTGACGGCCCGGGGTCAGCCCCAGCATTTT.

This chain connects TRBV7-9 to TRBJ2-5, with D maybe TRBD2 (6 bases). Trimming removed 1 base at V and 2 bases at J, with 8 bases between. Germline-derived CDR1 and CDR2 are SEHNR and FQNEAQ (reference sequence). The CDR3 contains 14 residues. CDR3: CASSLGLAQETQYF. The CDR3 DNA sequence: TGTGCCAGCAGCTTAGGGCTAGCGCAAGAGACCCAGTACTTC.

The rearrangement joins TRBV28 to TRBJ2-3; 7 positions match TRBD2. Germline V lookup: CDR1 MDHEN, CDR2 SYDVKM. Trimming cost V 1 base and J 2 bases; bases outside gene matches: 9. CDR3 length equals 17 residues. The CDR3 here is CASSLLTGGGDTDTQYF. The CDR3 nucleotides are TGTGCCAGCAGTTTATTAACTGGCGGGGGAGACACAGATACGCAGTATTTT.

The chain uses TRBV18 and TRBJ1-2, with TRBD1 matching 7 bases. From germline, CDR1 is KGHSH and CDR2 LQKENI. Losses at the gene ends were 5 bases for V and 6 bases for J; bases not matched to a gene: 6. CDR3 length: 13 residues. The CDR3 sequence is CASSADRLNGYTF. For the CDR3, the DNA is TGTGCCAGCTCAGCGGACAGGCTAAATGGCTACACCTTC.

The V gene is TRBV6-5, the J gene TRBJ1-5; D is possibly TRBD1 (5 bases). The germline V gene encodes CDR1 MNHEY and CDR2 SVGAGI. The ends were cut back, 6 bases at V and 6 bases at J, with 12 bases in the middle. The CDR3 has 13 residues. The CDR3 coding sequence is TGTGCCAGCAGCCCCAGGGAGAGTCAGCCCCAGCATTTT. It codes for CASSPRESQPQHF.

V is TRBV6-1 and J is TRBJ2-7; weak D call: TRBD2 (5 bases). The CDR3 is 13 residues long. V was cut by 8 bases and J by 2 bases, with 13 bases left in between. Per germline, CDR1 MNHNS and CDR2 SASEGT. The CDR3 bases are TGTGCCAGCGCACTCACCGGGACCTACGAGCAGTACTTC. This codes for CASALTGTYEQYF.

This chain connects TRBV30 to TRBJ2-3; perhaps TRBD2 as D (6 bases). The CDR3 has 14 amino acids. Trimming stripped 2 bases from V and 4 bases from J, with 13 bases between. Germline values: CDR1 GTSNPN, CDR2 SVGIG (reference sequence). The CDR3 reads CAWSLGGYSDTQYF. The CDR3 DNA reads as TGTGCCTGGAGTCTGGGGGGATACTCAGATACGCAGTATTTT.

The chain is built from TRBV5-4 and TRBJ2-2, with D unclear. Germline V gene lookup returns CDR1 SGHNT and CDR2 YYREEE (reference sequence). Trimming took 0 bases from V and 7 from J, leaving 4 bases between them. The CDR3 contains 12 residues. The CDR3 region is CASSLESGELFF. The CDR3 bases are TGTGCCAGCAGCTTGGAAAGCGGGGAGCTGTTTTTT.

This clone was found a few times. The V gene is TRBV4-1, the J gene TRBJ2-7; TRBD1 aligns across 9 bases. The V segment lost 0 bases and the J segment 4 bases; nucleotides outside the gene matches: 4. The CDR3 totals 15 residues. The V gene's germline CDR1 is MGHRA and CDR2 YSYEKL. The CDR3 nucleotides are TGCGCCAGCAGCCAAGATCCGGGACAGGGTTACGAGCAGTACTTC. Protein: CASSQDPGQGYEQYF.

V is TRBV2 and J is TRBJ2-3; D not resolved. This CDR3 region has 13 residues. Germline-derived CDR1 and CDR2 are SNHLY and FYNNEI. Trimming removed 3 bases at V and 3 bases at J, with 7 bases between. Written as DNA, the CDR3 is TGTGCCAGCAGTGAGTGGGGAACAGATACGCAGTATTTT. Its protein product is CASSEWGTDTQYF.

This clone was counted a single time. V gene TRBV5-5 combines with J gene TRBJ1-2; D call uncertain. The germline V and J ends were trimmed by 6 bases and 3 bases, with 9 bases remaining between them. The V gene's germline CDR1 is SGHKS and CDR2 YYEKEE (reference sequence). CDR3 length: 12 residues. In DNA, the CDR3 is TGTGCCAGCACAGGAGGCGACTATGGCTACACCTTC. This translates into CASTGGDYGYTF.